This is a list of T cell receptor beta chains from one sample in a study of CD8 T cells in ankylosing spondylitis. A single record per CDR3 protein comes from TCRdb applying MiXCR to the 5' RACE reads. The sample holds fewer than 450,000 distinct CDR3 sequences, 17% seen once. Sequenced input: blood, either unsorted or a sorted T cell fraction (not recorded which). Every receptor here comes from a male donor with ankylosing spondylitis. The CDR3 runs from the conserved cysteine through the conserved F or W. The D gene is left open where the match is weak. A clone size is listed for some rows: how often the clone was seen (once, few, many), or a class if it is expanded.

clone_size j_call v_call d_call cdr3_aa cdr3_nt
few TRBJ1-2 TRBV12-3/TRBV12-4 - CATSQGRLNYGYTF TGTGCCACTTCACAGGGCCGCCTTAACTATGGCTACACCTTC
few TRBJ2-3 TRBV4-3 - CASSQDQGGIDTQYF TGCGCCAGCAGCCAAGATCAGGGGGGAATAGATACGCAGTATTTT
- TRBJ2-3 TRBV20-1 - CSALLFRASVDTQYF TGCAGTGCTCTCCTTTTCCGGGCCTCGGTGGATACGCAGTATTTT
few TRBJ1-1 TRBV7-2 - CASSLGSDGATEAFF TGTGCCAGCAGCTTAGGTTCTGACGGAGCCACTGAAGCTTTCTTT
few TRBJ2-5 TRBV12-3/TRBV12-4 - CASSPIRVGGETQYF TGTGCCAGCAGCCCTATCCGAGTGGGTGGAGAGACCCAGTACTTC
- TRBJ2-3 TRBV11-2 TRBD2 CASSRSGRGGTDTQYF TGTGCCAGCAGTCGAAGCGGGAGAGGAGGCACAGATACGCAGTATTTT
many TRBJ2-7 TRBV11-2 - CASSSGPLGYEQYF TGTGCCAGCAGCTCGGGACCCCTCGGCTACGAGCAGTACTTC
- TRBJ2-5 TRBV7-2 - CASSLRGTVPQETQYF TGTGCCAGCAGCTTAAGGGGGACTGTACCTCAAGAGACCCAGTACTTC
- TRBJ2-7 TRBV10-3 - CAIRGGADYEQYF TGTGCCATCAGGGGGGGGGCGGATTACGAGCAGTACTTC
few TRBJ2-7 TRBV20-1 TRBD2 CSAAGLGVYEQYF TGCAGTGCGGCGGGACTAGGGGTATACGAGCAGTACTTC
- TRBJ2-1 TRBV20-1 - CSAPAPRGKGANEQFF TGCAGTGCACCGGCTCCCCGGGGTAAAGGGGCCAATGAGCAGTTCTTC
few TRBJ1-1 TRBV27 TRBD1 CASSPMAGGMNTEAFF TGTGCCAGCAGCCCCATGGCAGGGGGTATGAACACTGAAGCTTTCTTT
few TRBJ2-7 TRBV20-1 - CSAVRAGGEQYF TGCAGTGCTGTTCGAGCGGGCGGCGAGCAGTACTTC
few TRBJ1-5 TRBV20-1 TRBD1 CSAPGQGDNQPQHF TGCAGTGCCCCGGGACAGGGGGACAATCAGCCCCAGCATTTT
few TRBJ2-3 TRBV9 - CASSVEDIGSTDTQYF TGTGCCAGCAGCGTAGAGGACATAGGGAGCACAGATACGCAGTATTTT
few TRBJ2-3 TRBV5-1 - CASSSGLRTSTDTQYF TGCGCCAGCAGCTCGGGACTTCGAACTAGCACAGATACGCAGTATTTT
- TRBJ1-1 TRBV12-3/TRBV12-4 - CATRGKSEAFF TGTGCCACTAGGGGGAAATCTGAAGCTTTCTTT
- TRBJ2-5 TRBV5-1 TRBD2 CASSLRGGLETQYF TGCGCCAGCAGCCTACGGGGGGGCCTCGAGACCCAGTACTTC
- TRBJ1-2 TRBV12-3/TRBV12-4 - CASSLAVEGSGYTF TGTGCCAGCAGTTTAGCCGTTGAGGGTAGCGGCTACACCTTC
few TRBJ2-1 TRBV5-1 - CASSTGPDYNEQFF TGCGCCAGCAGCACGGGCCCAGACTACAATGAGCAGTTCTTC
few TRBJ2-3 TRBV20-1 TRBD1 CSAKPPGGDTQYF TGCAGTGCCAAACCTCCAGGGGGAGATACGCAGTATTTT
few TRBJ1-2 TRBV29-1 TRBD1 CSVEDRGRGRSNYGYTF TGCAGCGTTGAAGATAGGGGCAGGGGGCGGTCTAACTATGGCTACACCTTC
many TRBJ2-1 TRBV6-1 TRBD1 CASSGRDRPPGGEQFF TGTGCCAGCAGTGGCCGGGACAGGCCCCCTGGGGGTGAGCAGTTCTTC
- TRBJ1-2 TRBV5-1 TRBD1 CASTHTGGENGYTF TGCGCCAGCACTCACACAGGGGGCGAGAATGGCTACACCTTC
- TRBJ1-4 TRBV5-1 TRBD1 CASSSGQANEKLFF TGCGCCAGCAGTTCGGGACAGGCTAATGAAAAACTGTTTTTT
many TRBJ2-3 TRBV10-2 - CASSEFALTQYF TGCGCCAGCAGTGAGTTCGCCCTGACGCAGTATTTT
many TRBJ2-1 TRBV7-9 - CASSVGVGTYNEQFF TGTGCCAGCAGCGTGGGAGTGGGGACCTACAATGAGCAGTTCTTC
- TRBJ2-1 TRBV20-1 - CSARETRDTYNEQFF TGCAGTGCTAGAGAGACCCGGGACACATACAATGAGCAGTTCTTC
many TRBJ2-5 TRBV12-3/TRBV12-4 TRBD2 CASRPPGGQETQYF TGTGCCAGCAGACCCCCGGGGGGACAAGAGACCCAGTACTTC
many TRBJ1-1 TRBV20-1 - CSARPWSGVAFF TGCAGTGCTAGGCCCTGGAGCGGGGTGGCTTTCTTT
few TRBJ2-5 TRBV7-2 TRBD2 CASSFPSGGNQETQYF TGTGCCAGCAGCTTCCCTAGCGGGGGCAACCAAGAGACCCAGTACTTC
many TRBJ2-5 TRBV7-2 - CASSLVGTREKETQYF TGTGCCAGCAGCTTAGTAGGGACGAGGGAAAAAGAGACCCAGTACTTC
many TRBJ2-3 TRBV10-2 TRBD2 CASSRLAGGTDTQYF TGCGCCAGCAGTCGCTTAGCGGGGGGTACAGATACGCAGTATTTT
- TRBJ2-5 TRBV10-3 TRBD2 CATGTNQETQYF TGTGCCACCGGGACTAACCAAGAGACCCAGTACTTC
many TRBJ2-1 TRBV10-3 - CAISASGYGEQFF TGTGCCATCAGTGCCTCCGGCTATGGAGAGCAGTTCTTC
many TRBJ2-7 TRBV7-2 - CASSQGLSYEQYF TGTGCCAGCAGTCAAGGACTATCCTACGAGCAGTACTTC
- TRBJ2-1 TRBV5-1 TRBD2 CASSLEPGLAGGRNEQFF TGCGCCAGCAGCTTGGAACCGGGACTAGCGGGGGGGCGTAATGAGCAGTTCTTC
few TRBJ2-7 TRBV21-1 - CASSKNPTGWRSYEQYF TGTGCCAGCAGCAAGAATCCGACAGGGTGGAGATCCTACGAGCAGTACTTC
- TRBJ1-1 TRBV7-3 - CASSLTIAGTEAFF TGTGCCAGCAGCTTAACAATCGCAGGGACTGAAGCTTTCTTT
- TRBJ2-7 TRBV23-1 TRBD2 CASRPPLKHLAGGLYEQYF TGCGCCAGCAGACCACCCCTTAAACACCTAGCGGGAGGCCTATACGAGCAGTACTTC
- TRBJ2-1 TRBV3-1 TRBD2 CASSQEALAASYNEQFF TGTGCCAGCAGCCAAGAAGCTCTAGCGGCCTCCTACAATGAGCAGTTCTTC
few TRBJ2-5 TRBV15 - CATSRISGQETQYF TGTGCCACCAGCAGGATTAGCGGACAAGAGACCCAGTACTTC
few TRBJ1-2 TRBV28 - CASSFGLGYTF TGTGCCAGCAGTTTTGGGCTTGGCTACACCTTC
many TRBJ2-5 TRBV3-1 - CASSPPMSETQYF TGTGCCAGCAGCCCCCCGATGAGTGAGACCCAGTACTTC
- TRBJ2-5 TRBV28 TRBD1 CASSLGDREGETQYF TGTGCCAGCAGTTTAGGGGACAGGGAAGGGGAGACCCAGTACTTC
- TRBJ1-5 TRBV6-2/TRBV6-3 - CASRLSTGGNQPQHF TGTGCCAGCAGACTCTCCACGGGGGGCAATCAGCCCCAGCATTTT
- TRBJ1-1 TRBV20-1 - CSASGLSSQVRLAFF TGCAGTGCTAGCGGCCTTAGTTCCCAGGTCAGGCTAGCTTTCTTT
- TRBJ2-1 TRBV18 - CASSPTNTAEQFF TGTGCCAGCTCACCCACCAACACCGCCGAGCAGTTCTTC
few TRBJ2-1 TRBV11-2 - CASSLEAGPLRSSYNEQFF TGTGCCAGCAGCTTAGAGGCAGGTCCTCTGAGGAGTTCCTACAATGAGCAGTTCTTC
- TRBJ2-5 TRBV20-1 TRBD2 CSAVAGGRETQYF TGCAGTGCGGTTGCGGGGGGGCGGGAGACCCAGTACTTC
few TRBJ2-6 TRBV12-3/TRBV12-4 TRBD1 CASSPDRNSGANVLTF TGTGCCAGCAGTCCGGACAGGAACTCTGGGGCCAACGTCCTGACTTTC
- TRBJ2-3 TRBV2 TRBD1 CASSTPTRGFTDTQYF TGTGCCAGCAGCACGCCTACCAGGGGGTTCACAGATACGCAGTATTTT
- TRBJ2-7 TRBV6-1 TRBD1 CASSRGTGAYEQYF TGTGCCAGCAGTCGCGGGACAGGGGCCTACGAGCAGTACTTC
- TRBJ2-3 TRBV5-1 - CASSLGFGGDTQYF TGCGCCAGCAGCTTAGGTTTCGGCGGGGATACGCAGTATTTT
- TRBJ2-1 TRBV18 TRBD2 CASSPGLAGGGYNEQFF TGTGCCAGCTCACCCGGGCTAGCGGGAGGCGGGTACAATGAGCAGTTCTTC
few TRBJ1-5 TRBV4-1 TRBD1 CASSQGRTGVGQPQHF TGCGCCAGCAGCCAAGGGAGGACAGGGGTGGGTCAGCCCCAGCATTTT
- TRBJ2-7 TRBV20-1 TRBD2 CSAGGEGPYEQYF TGCAGTGCTGGCGGGGAGGGACCCTACGAGCAGTACTTC